The T cell receptor (beta chain) under discussion was sequenced for a study of control samples from healthy donors and cancer patients. Measured with immunoSEQ multiplex PCR; TCRdb has only the in-frame clones, and not every one. The table lists about 100,000 clones, roughly 87% of them singletons. With 2 bases removed from V and 5 bases from J, the gap between germline ends came to 6 bases. The CDR3 spans 12 residues. The germline V gene encodes CDR1 SGHTA and CDR2 FQGTGA. The sequenced sample consisted of blood. V gene TRBV7-3 combines with J gene TRBJ1-2, with a weak D call TRBD1 (5 bases). The clonotype comes from a woman in her 50s in good health. As DNA, the CDR3 is TGTGCCAGCAGCTTACCAGGGTATGGCTACACCTTC. Translating gives CASSLPGYGYTF.